The entry below describes one T cell receptor beta chain. Its antigen is unknown. The source of the sample is a study of a mutant IDH1 vaccine in newly diagnosed glioma. Specified time point: week 23, last vaccination. Alongside topical imiquimod, each dose of vaccine comprised 300 ug of mutant IDH1 20-mer peptide. Data came from immunoSEQ multiplex PCR; TCRdb stores just in-frame clones and leaves some out. The sample carries 88,000 or so clones, approximately 85% recorded once. The origin of this receptor is a man under 40 with glioma. Some clones in this sample may be carry-over from other donors' samples. Sample: PBMCs, taken from a glioma patient whose treatment included an IDH1 peptide vaccine.

This chain's CDR3 is CASSSLAGRETQYF. DNA of the CDR3: TGTGCCAGCAGCTCGTTAGCGGGTAGGGAGACCCAGTACTTC. The rearrangement joins TRBV11-2 to TRBJ2-5; 7 positions agree with TRBD2. CDR1 SGHAT and CDR2 FQNNGV come from the germline V gene. V gave up 4 bases and J gave up 5 bases; unmatched junction bases: 7. The CDR3 consists of 14 residues.